A selection of T cell receptor beta chains follows, all from one sample in a study of blood T cells in healthy people across ages. Via MiXCR, TCRdb re-called the 5' RACE reads, giving one row per CDR3 protein. This sample has some 890,000 distinct CDR3 sequences, with roughly 29% found just once. The same sample was also used in a study of T cells of mothers and their children.

Material for sequencing was blood. These TCRs come from a woman in her thirties or forties in good health. Each CDR3 is given with its conserved first and last residue. The D gene is left open where the match is weak. Size is stated for part of the rows, as once, few or many counts, or as a class when the clone is expanded.

CDR3 | DNA | V | D | size | J
CASSLLRIGYGYTF | TGTGCCAGCAGTTTATTGAGGATTGGGTATGGCTACACCTTC | TRBV28 | . | many | TRBJ1-2
CASSGIGQGSFLAQYF | TGTGCCAGCAGCGGGATTGGACAGGGATCCTTCCTGGCCCAGTACTTC | TRBV9 | TRBD1 | . | TRBJ2-5
CASSQTGQGNSPLHF | TGTGCCAGCAGCCAGACGGGACAGGGGAATTCACCCCTCCACTTT | TRBV3-1 | TRBD1 | few | TRBJ1-6
CATALGGVETQYF | TGTGCCACCGCGTTGGGGGGGGTTGAGACCCAGTACTTC | TRBV12-3/TRBV12-4 | TRBD2 | few | TRBJ2-5
CASSLAPESNRTDTQYF | TGTGCCAGCAGTTTAGCTCCAGAAAGTAATAGGACAGATACGCAGTATTTT | TRBV12-3/TRBV12-4 | . | . | TRBJ2-3
CASSLDYAGGEQFF | TGTGCCAGCAGTTTAGACTATGCGGGTGGTGAGCAGTTCTTC | TRBV12-3/TRBV12-4 | . | . | TRBJ2-1
CASSSYGDEQYF | TGTGCCAGCAGCTCTTACGGGGACGAGCAGTACTTC | TRBV7-2 | . | . | TRBJ2-7
CASNDRSSNYGYTF | TGTGCCAGCAATGATCGAAGCTCTAACTATGGCTACACCTTC | TRBV28 | . | . | TRBJ1-2
CSASDRVSYEQYF | TGCAGTGCTAGCGATAGGGTGTCCTACGAGCAGTACTTC | TRBV20-1 | . | . | TRBJ2-7
CASSLQAPGNTEAFF | TGCGCCAGCAGCTTACAGGCACCAGGGAACACTGAAGCTTTCTTT | TRBV5-1 | . | few | TRBJ1-1
CASSNRGTGETQYF | TGTGCCAGCAGCAACAGGGGCACGGGGGAGACCCAGTACTTC | TRBV21-1 | . | . | TRBJ2-5
CASSEEWGIGDEQYF | TGTGCCAGCAGCGAGGAATGGGGGATTGGCGACGAGCAGTACTTC | TRBV2 | . | . | TRBJ2-7
CASRGDGGNNSPLHF | TGTGCCAGCAGGGGGGACGGCGGGAATAATTCACCCCTCCACTTT | TRBV2 | . | few | TRBJ1-6
CASSGHRAPNSGANVLTF | TGTGCCAGCAGCGGCCACAGGGCCCCGAACTCTGGGGCCAACGTCCTGACTTTC | TRBV7-2 | . | . | TRBJ2-6
CASSLGGLAGVQYEQFF | TGTGCCAGCAGCTTAGGCGGACTAGCGGGGGTGCAGTACGAGCAGTTCTTC | TRBV7-2 | TRBD2 | few | TRBJ2-1
CASSRDTGAAEQFF | TGTGCCAGCAGTCGCGATACAGGGGCTGCTGAGCAGTTCTTC | TRBV12-3/TRBV12-4 | TRBD1 | . | TRBJ2-1
CASTGSPSTNEKLFF | TGCGCCAGCACAGGGAGCCCCTCAACTAATGAAAAACTGTTTTTT | TRBV5-1 | . | . | TRBJ1-4
CASSLMGLAGAETQYF | TGTGCCAGCAGCTTGATGGGCCTAGCGGGGGCCGAGACCCAGTACTTC | TRBV7-2 | TRBD2 | many | TRBJ2-5
CASSFSGTGGFNEQYF | TGTGCCAGCAGTTTCTCCGGGACAGGGGGCTTCAACGAGCAGTACTTC | TRBV27 | TRBD1 | few | TRBJ2-7
CASSVGRGTYNEQFF | TGTGCCAGCAGCGTAGGGAGGGGAACCTACAATGAGCAGTTCTTC | TRBV9 | . | many | TRBJ2-1
CSARSEDRASSLYEQYF | TGCAGTGCTAGATCCGAGGACAGGGCAAGTTCCCTATACGAGCAGTACTTC | TRBV20-1 | TRBD1 | few | TRBJ2-7
CASSLAGQGGSDTQYF | TGCGCCAGCAGCTTGGCGGGTCAGGGGGGGTCAGATACGCAGTATTTT | TRBV5-1 | . | once | TRBJ2-3
CASSRELLATNEKLFF | TGCGCCAGCAGCCGGGAATTATTAGCAACTAATGAAAAACTGTTTTTT | TRBV4-1 | . | few | TRBJ1-4
CANSQGSRLAGGSGNEQFF | TGTGCCAACAGCCAAGGTAGTCGCCTAGCGGGGGGTTCGGGCAATGAGCAGTTCTTC | TRBV3-1 | TRBD2 | . | TRBJ2-1
CASSLARGTETQYF | TGTGCCAGCAGCTTAGCAAGGGGAACAGAGACCCAGTACTTC | TRBV7-2 | . | many | TRBJ2-5
CATANIGTGANVLTF | TGCGCCACCGCCAATATCGGGACCGGGGCCAACGTCCTGACTTTC | TRBV5-1 | . | many | TRBJ2-6
CASSVRGEEKLFF | TGTGCCAGCAGCGTCAGGGGAGAGGAAAAACTGTTTTTT | TRBV11-2 | . | . | TRBJ1-4
CASSLVLGNEQFF | TGTGCCAGCAGCCTCGTGTTGGGCAATGAGCAGTTCTTC | TRBV7-9 | . | many | TRBJ2-1
CSALLLQGAYEQYF | TGCAGTGCCCTCCTTCTGCAGGGGGCCTACGAGCAGTACTTC | TRBV20-1 | TRBD1 | few | TRBJ2-7
CSAIGTSHEQYF | TGCAGTGCTATAGGGACTAGCCACGAGCAGTACTTC | TRBV20-1 | TRBD2 | many | TRBJ2-7
CASSPFQGADYEQYF | TGTGCCAGCAGCCCCTTTCAGGGGGCCGACTACGAGCAGTACTTC | TRBV3-1 | TRBD1 | few | TRBJ2-7
CASRPGTHYQETQYF | TGCGCCAGCAGACCCGGGACACACTACCAAGAGACCCAGTACTTC | TRBV5-1 | . | . | TRBJ2-5
CATSPTGGGGGYTF | TGTGCCACCAGCCCTACCGGGGGCGGAGGCGGCTACACCTTC | TRBV15 | . | few | TRBJ1-2
CASSEGVGGLETQYF | TGTGCCAGCAGTGAAGGAGTAGGGGGCCTGGAGACCCAGTACTTC | TRBV2 | TRBD1 | many | TRBJ2-5
CASSQLTGAFSNEQFF | TGCGCCAGCAGCCAATTGACGGGGGCGTTCTCCAATGAGCAGTTCTTC | TRBV4-3 | . | . | TRBJ2-1
CASSPLKDQPQHF | TGTGCCAGCTCACCACTAAAGGACCAGCCCCAGCATTTT | TRBV18 | . | . | TRBJ1-5
CASSEGWAGTYNEQFF | TGTGCCAGCAGTGAAGGGTGGGCAGGAACCTACAATGAGCAGTTCTTC | TRBV2 | . | few | TRBJ2-1
CATRGSTGPDTQYF | TGTGCCACCAGGGGCTCGACAGGACCAGATACGCAGTATTTT | TRBV24-1 | . | few | TRBJ2-3
CSASETDSNQPQHF | TGCAGTGCTAGCGAAACGGATAGCAATCAGCCCCAGCATTTT | TRBV20-1 | . | . | TRBJ1-5
CASSFMGLYTDTQYF | TGTGCCAGCAGCTTCATGGGACTGTACACAGATACGCAGTATTTT | TRBV7-9 | . | few | TRBJ2-3
CASSELSGYRSSRGEAFF | TGTGCCAGCAGCGAGCTCAGTGGTTACAGGTCCTCTCGGGGTGAAGCTTTCTTT | TRBV14 | . | few | TRBJ1-1
CASMRLFGTEKLAKNIQYF | TGTGCCAGCATGCGCCTATTTGGGACAGAAAAACTAGCCAAAAACATTCAGTACTTC | TRBV7-3 | TRBD1 | many | TRBJ2-4
CAISGTGNQPQHF | TGTGCCATCAGTGGGACCGGCAATCAGCCCCAGCATTTT | TRBV10-3 | . | many | TRBJ1-5
CASSSLGEFSGLSRGNEKLFF | TGTGCCAGCAGTTCCCTTGGGGAGTTCAGCGGACTATCGCGTGGTAATGAAAAACTGTTTTTT | TRBV12-3/TRBV12-4 | . | few | TRBJ1-4
CASSWRQGGDKLFF | TGCGCCAGCAGCTGGCGACAGGGAGGTGATAAACTGTTTTTT | TRBV5-1 | TRBD1 | . | TRBJ1-4
CASSGSRNQPQHF | TGTGCCAGCAGCGGCAGCAGAAATCAGCCCCAGCATTTT | TRBV7-2 | . | . | TRBJ1-5
CASRMDGGAYEQYF | TGTGCCAGCAGGATGGATGGGGGTGCCTACGAGCAGTACTTC | TRBV7-9 | . | . | TRBJ2-7
CATSFGRTSTDTQYF | TGTGCCACCAGCTTCGGTCGGACCAGCACAGATACGCAGTATTTT | TRBV24-1 | . | few | TRBJ2-3
CASSPLAGKPSGANQPQHF | TGTGCCAGCAGTCCCCTGGCGGGGAAGCCCTCGGGGGCCAATCAGCCCCAGCATTTT | TRBV28 | . | . | TRBJ1-5
CASSGGTSGGQTQYF | TGTGCCAGCAGCGGGGGGACTAGCGGGGGGCAGACCCAGTACTTC | TRBV28 | TRBD2 | few | TRBJ2-5
CASSVGTAPNEKLFF | TGTGCCAGCAGCGTAGGGACAGCTCCTAATGAAAAACTGTTTTTT | TRBV9 | . | many | TRBJ1-4
CAGSPQAPSYEQYF | TGTGCCGGCAGCCCACAGGCGCCCTCCTACGAGCAGTACTTC | TRBV28 | . | few | TRBJ2-7
CASSGLAGFPYEQYF | TGTGCCAGCAGCGGACTAGCGGGGTTTCCCTACGAGCAGTACTTC | TRBV7-6 | TRBD2 | few | TRBJ2-7
CATSRDRRETQYF | TGTGCCACCAGCAGAGATCGGCGAGAGACCCAGTACTTC | TRBV15 | . | many | TRBJ2-5
CASSQDPSASYEQYF | TGTGCCAGCAGCCAAGACCCCAGCGCTAGCTACGAGCAGTACTTC | TRBV4-2 | . | . | TRBJ2-7